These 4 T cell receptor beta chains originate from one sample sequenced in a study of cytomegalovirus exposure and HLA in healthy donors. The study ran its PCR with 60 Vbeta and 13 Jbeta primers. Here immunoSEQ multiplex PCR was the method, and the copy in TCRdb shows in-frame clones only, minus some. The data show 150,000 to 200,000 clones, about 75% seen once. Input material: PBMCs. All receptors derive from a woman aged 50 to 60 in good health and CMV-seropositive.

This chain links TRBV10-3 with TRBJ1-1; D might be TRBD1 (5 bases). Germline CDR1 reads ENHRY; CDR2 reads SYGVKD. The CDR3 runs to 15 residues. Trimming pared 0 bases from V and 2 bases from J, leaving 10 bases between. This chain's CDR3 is CAISESGEANTEAFF. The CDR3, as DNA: TGTGCCATCAGTGAGTCGGGGGAGGCTAACACTGAAGCTTTCTTT.

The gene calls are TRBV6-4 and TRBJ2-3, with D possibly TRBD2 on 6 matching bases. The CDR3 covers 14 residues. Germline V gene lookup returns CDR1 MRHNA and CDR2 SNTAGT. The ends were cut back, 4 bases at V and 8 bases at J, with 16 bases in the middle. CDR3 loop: CASSATGEGATQYF. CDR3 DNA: TGTGCCAGCAGTGCTACGGGAGAAGGGGCTACGCAGTATTTT.

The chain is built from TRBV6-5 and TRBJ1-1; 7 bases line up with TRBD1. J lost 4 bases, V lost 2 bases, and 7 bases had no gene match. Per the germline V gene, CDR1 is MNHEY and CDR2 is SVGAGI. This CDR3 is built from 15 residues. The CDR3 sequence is CASSYEGARGTEAFF. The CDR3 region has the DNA TGTGCCAGCAGTTACGAGGGGGCCAGGGGCACTGAAGCTTTCTTT.

The chain's CDR3 is CARQSLTGGPSIYGYTF. The CDR3 nucleotides are TGTGCCCGACAGTCGTTGACAGGGGGTCCCTCCATCTATGGCTACACCTTC. The chain couples TRBV21-1 to TRBJ1-2; the D call TRBD1 from the table was never checked on the DNA. TRBV21-1 is labeled a pseudogene. The CDR3 is 17 amino acids.